This entry concerns a single T cell receptor (beta chain). No antigen is known for it. This sample stems from a study of PD-1 blockade in classical Hodgkin lymphoma. V dropped 2 bases and J dropped 2 bases, with 16 bases sitting between them. This CDR3 is built from 16 residues. Germline CDR1 KGHSH, CDR2 LQKENI. Time point described: cycle 4 day 1 (C4D1), after 6 weeks of nivolumab. Relapse after autologous stem cell transplantation occurred in every patient, and brentuximab vedotin exposure varied. Method: immunoSEQ multiplex PCR; TCRdb's copy keeps in-frame clones and lacks some. The data contain about 47,000 clones, around 91% of them singletons. Study results and limitations: Why the repertoires differ is still unclear, perhaps disease activity or prior therapy. Relative to healthy donors, newly diagnosed patients reportedly had lower baseline TCR diversity, which was reported as lower still in relapsed/refractory patients.

This clonotype was sampled from a human donor with classical Hodgkin lymphoma. The chain has TRBV18 and TRBJ2-7, with D perhaps TRBD1 (5 bases). The sample here was peripheral blood mononuclear cells (PBMCs), taken before the fourth cycle of nivolumab. DNA for the CDR3: TGTGCCAGCTCACCAAGCAAAGGGGTTGGGACCTACGAGCAGTACTTC. Amino acid sequence: CASSPSKGVGTYEQYF.